The 25 T cell receptor beta chains given below trace back to one sample, sequenced in a study of PD-L1 blockade in urothelial cancer. Time point: pretreatment peripheral blood. The method was immunoSEQ multiplex PCR; TCRdb's version includes in-frame clones alone and lacks a portion of them. The data contain around 70,000 clones, 65% to 85% of them singletons. The specimen comprised PBMCs, sampled around atezolizumab (anti-PD-L1) treatment. The receptors come from a woman in her seventies with urothelial cancer.

The chain recombines TRBV6-1 with TRBJ1-3, with 8 bases aligning to TRBD1. This CDR3 comprises 15 residues. The V gene end was trimmed by 7 bases and the J gene end by 4 bases; junction bases not matched to a gene: 9. Germline V gives CDR1 MNHNS, CDR2 SASEGT. The CDR3 nucleotides read TGTGCCAGCACCCAACAGGGGGGGCACGGAAACACCATATATTTT. Translating gives CASTQQGGHGNTIYF.

The CDR3 DNA reads as TGTGCCAGCAGCTTACTTACAGGGCGGTGGGGGGCCAACGTCCTGACTTTC. This encodes CASSLLTGRWGANVLTF. This chain connects TRBV7-8 to TRBJ2-6, with a possible D match to TRBD1 (6 bases). Germline V CDR1 and CDR2: SGHVS, FQNEAQ. Trimming took 2 bases from V and 4 from J, leaving 15 bases between them. The CDR3 contains 17 residues.

This clone was picked up one time. The genes are TRBV5-6 and TRBJ2-5, with 10 bases lining up with TRBD2. The CDR3 has 17 amino acids. V shed 4 bases and J 3 bases; nucleotides not matched to a gene: 12. The germline V gene has CDR1 SGHDT and CDR2 YYEEEE. The CDR3 sequence: CASSALTPSGGKETQYF. The CDR3 nucleotides read TGTGCCAGCAGCGCTCTTACCCCTAGCGGGGGCAAAGAGACCCAGTACTTC.

CDR3 coding DNA: TGTGCCAGTAGTCCCTCGGACATGGGGGGCTATGGCTACACCTTC. Amino acids: CASSPSDMGGYGYTF. This sequence joins TRBV19 and TRBJ1-2, with a possible D match to TRBD1 (5 bases). CDR1 and CDR2 (germline): LNHDA, SQIVND (reference sequence). Deletions cut 5 bases from V and 4 bases from J, with 17 bases between. The CDR3 sequence is 15 residues long.

This CDR3 is CASRSGGGIRETQYF. The CDR3 bases are TGTGCCAGCAGGAGCGGGGGCGGAATTCGTGAGACCCAGTACTTC. The chain carries TRBV6-5 and TRBJ2-5, with 8 bases lining up with TRBD2. Looked up from germline, CDR1 is MNHEY and CDR2 is SVGAGI. V shed 6 bases and J 5 bases; nucleotides not matched to a gene: 11. The CDR3 extends over 15 amino acids.

The chain has TRBV7-6 and TRBJ1-3, with a tentative D call TRBD1 (5 bases). The CDR3 totals 15 residues. CDR1 and CDR2 (germline): SGHVS, FNYEAQ. With 2 bases removed from V and 6 bases from J, the gap between germline ends came to 14 bases. The CDR3 DNA is TGTGCCAGCAGCTTAACCATTCAGGGCTCAAACACCATATATTTT. This sequence encodes CASSLTIQGSNTIYF.

The chain employs TRBV29-1 and TRBJ1-2; D is unclear. The CDR3 is 11 residues long. Germline lookup yields CDR1 SQVTM and CDR2 ANQGSEA. V lost 5 bases and J lost 4, with 8 bases in between. CDR3 coding DNA: TGCAGCGTTTTTGTGGCCTATGGCTACACCTTC. This translates into CSVFVAYGYTF.

The V gene is TRBV5-1, the J gene TRBJ1-2; D might be TRBD1 (5 bases). Germline assignment: CDR1 SGHRS and CDR2 YFSETQ. V lost 0 bases to trimming and J lost 2 bases, with 11 bases between them. The CDR3 extends over 15 amino acids. The CDR3 nucleotides are TGCGCCAGCAGCTTGGTTCCAGGGTCGAACTATGGCTACACCTTC. Protein product: CASSLVPGSNYGYTF.

The sample holds one count of this clone. V gene TRBV19 combines with J gene TRBJ1-2; D not resolved. Per germline, CDR1 LNHDA and CDR2 SQIVND (reference sequence). With 5 bases removed from V and 4 bases from J, the gap between germline ends came to 14 bases. CDR3 length equals 14 residues. The CDR3 coding sequence is TGTGCCAGTAGTCTCGGTCAGCGGGTCTATGGCTACACCTTC. It translates to CASSLGQRVYGYTF. Full variable domain (missing parts from reference TRBV19 and TRBJ1-2): DGGITQSPKYLFRKEGQNVTLSCEQNLNHDAMYWYRQDPGQGLRLIYYSQIVNDFQKGDIAEGYSVSREKKESFPLTVTSAQKNPTAFYLCASSLGQRVYGYTFGSGTRLTVV.

This rearrangement joins TRBV5-4 to TRBJ2-2; D might be TRBD1 (6 bases). With 0 bases removed from V and 2 bases from J, the gap between germline ends came to 14 bases. The CDR3 extends over 17 amino acids. From germline, CDR1 is SGHNT and CDR2 YYREEE (reference sequence). In DNA form, the CDR3 reads TGTGCCAGCAGCTTGGGTTCGGTGGGACAAAACACCGGGGAGCTGTTTTTT. Encoded protein: CASSLGSVGQNTGELFF. The full variable domain, completed using reference TRBV5-4 and TRBJ2-2, is ETGVTQSPTHLIKTRGQQVTLRCSSQSGHNTVSWYQQALGQGPQFIFQYYREEENGRGNFPPRFSGLQFPNYSSELNVNALELDDSALYLCASSLGSVGQNTGELFFGEGSRLTVL.

This clone was detected only a few times. The gene calls are TRBV7-8 and TRBJ2-7, with 13 bases that match TRBD2. The V and J ends lost 5 bases and 7 bases, in that order; junction bases with no gene match: 11. This CDR3 spans 16 amino acids. Germline V gene data show CDR1 as SGHVS and CDR2 as FQNEAQ. The CDR3 reads CASSVTSGGASLEQYF. CDR3 sequence (DNA): TGTGCCAGCAGCGTCACTAGCGGGGGGGCCTCCTTGGAGCAGTACTTC.

The chain recombines TRBV19 with TRBJ2-7; TRBD2 is a possible D gene (6 bases). Germline V gene lookup returns CDR1 LNHDA and CDR2 SQIVND (reference sequence). V was cut by 2 bases and J by 2 bases, with 13 bases left in between. The CDR3 contains 15 residues. CDR3 amino acids: CASSISGWGTYEQYF. The CDR3 DNA reads TGTGCCAGTAGTATAAGCGGGTGGGGGACCTACGAGCAGTACTTC.

This chain connects TRBV27 to TRBJ1-1; 9 nucleotides agree with TRBD1. This CDR3 has 13 residues. Germline V gene lookup returns CDR1 MNHEY and CDR2 SMNVEV (reference sequence). V was pared by 5 bases and J by 11 bases, with 9 bases of the junction left unmatched. CDR3 DNA: TGTGCCAGCAGTGTATGGACAGGGGCTAAGGCTTTCTTT. It encodes CASSVWTGAKAFF.

The chain uses TRBV2 and TRBJ2-1, with TRBD2 matching 8 bases. This CDR3 is 15 amino acids long. The J segment lost 7 bases and the V segment lost 3 bases, leaving 8 bases of the junction unmatched. Germline V gene data show CDR1 as SNHLY and CDR2 as FYNNEI. CDR3 nucleotide sequence: TGTGCCAGCAGTGAGGAAGCGGGAGCTGATAATGAGCAGTTCTTC. Translation gives CASSEEAGADNEQFF.

The V call is TRBV21-1, the J call TRBJ1-2. TRBV21-1 is annotated as a pseudogene. The CDR3 contains 15 residues. CDR3 region: CASSKGERVDYGYTF. The CDR3 DNA sequence: TGTGCCAGCAGCAAAGGCGAGAGGGTGGACTATGGCTACACCTTC.

The gene calls are TRBV10-2 and TRBJ1-1, with unresolved D. Germline CDR1 reads WSHSY; CDR2 reads SAAADI. The length of the CDR3 is 12 residues. V dropped 8 bases and J dropped 0 bases, with 7 bases sitting between them. This CDR3 reads CASRTMNTEAFF. DNA for the CDR3: TGCGCCAGCCGCACAATGAACACTGAAGCTTTCTTT.

The chain combines TRBV13 with TRBJ2-7; 13 bases are shared with TRBD2. The CDR3 loop spans 16 amino acids. V trimming: 5 bases; J trimming: 4 bases; junction bases outside the gene matches: 8. Looked up from germline, CDR1 is PRHDT and CDR2 is FYEKMQ (reference sequence). CDR3: CASSETSGRGLYEQYF. The DNA of the CDR3 is TGTGCCAGCAGCGAAACTAGCGGGAGGGGACTTTACGAGCAGTACTTC.

The rearrangement joins TRBV15 to TRBJ2-1; 7 bases are shared with TRBD2. The CDR3 is 16 residues long. Trimming at V came to 1 base and at J to 8 bases, leaving 11 bases not matched to a gene. Germline values: CDR1 LNHNV, CDR2 YYDKDF (reference sequence). CDR3 in DNA: TGTGCCACCAGCAGAGTACGGGCGGGAGATGCGTATGAGCAGTTCTTC. Translated: CATSRVRAGDAYEQFF.

This clone was seen a single time. V gene TRBV6-1 combines with J gene TRBJ2-7; TRBD1 agrees at 7 bases. Germline CDR1 MNHNS, CDR2 SASEGT. V was pared by 5 bases and J by 3 bases, with 7 bases of the junction left unmatched. CDR3 size: 14 residues. CDR3 coding DNA: TGTGCCAGCAGTAGGAATCAGGGGGTCTACGAGCAGTACTTC. Translation: CASSRNQGVYEQYF.

This rearrangement joins TRBV28 to TRBJ2-5; 8 nucleotides line up with TRBD1. V gave up 6 bases and J gave up 5 bases; unmatched junction bases: 11. Looked up from germline, CDR1 is MDHEN and CDR2 is SYDVKM. The length of the CDR3 is 15 residues. CDR3 residues: CASSRSAGGAETQYF. CDR3 nucleotides: TGTGCCAGCAGCCGGTCGGCAGGGGGCGCCGAGACCCAGTACTTC. Full variable domain (missing parts from reference TRBV28 and TRBJ2-5): DVKVTQSSRYLVKRTGEKVFLECVQDMDHENMFWYRQDPGLGLRLIYFSYDVKMKEKGDIPEGYSVSREKKERFSLILESASTNQTSMYLCASSRSAGGAETQYFGPGTRLLVL.

V usage is TRBV2 and J usage is TRBJ1-5; no clear D gene. The length of the CDR3 is 16 residues. V dropped 8 bases and J dropped 4 bases, with 21 bases sitting between them. Germline CDR1 SNHLY, CDR2 FYNNEI. This CDR3 is CASRGSPGSPNQPQHF. CDR3 nucleotides: TGTGCCAGCCGGGGATCTCCAGGTTCCCCAAATCAGCCCCAGCATTTT.

This chain joins TRBV21-1 and TRBJ1-6. TRBV21-1 is given as a pseudogene. This CDR3 contains 13 residues. CDR3: CASTRGLSSPLHF. The CDR3 region has the DNA TGTGCCAGCACCCGGGGTCTCTCTTCACCCCTCCACTTT.

The J gene is TRBJ1-3, the V gene TRBV7-8; no clear D gene. The germline CDR1 and CDR2 sequences are SGHVS and FQNEAQ. This CDR3 contains 14 residues. The V end lost 2 bases, the J end lost 0 bases, and 5 bases lay between the germline ends. CDR3 nucleotides: TGTGCCAGCAGCTTAACTTTCTCTGGAAACACCATATATTTT. It specifies CASSLTFSGNTIYF.

The J gene is TRBJ1-5, the V gene TRBV28; the match to TRBD1 covers 8 bases. Germline assignment: CDR1 MDHEN and CDR2 SYDVKM. The CDR3 is made up of 16 amino acids. V shed 3 bases, J shed 0 bases, and the junction held 4 bases outside the gene matches. The CDR3 DNA sequence: TGTGCCAGCAGTTTTAGACAGGGGTCTAGCAATCAGCCCCAGCATTTT. It is translated as CASSFRQGSSNQPQHF.

The V gene is TRBV28, the J gene TRBJ2-4; D possibly corresponds to TRBD2 (6 bases). This CDR3 is 14 amino acids long. V lost 3 bases, J lost 7 bases, and 13 bases lay in between. The germline gives CDR1 MDHEN, CDR2 SYDVKM. The CDR3 region has the DNA TGTGCCAGCAGTTTTGGGGGGAATACGAACATTCAGTACTTC. It encodes CASSFGGNTNIQYF.